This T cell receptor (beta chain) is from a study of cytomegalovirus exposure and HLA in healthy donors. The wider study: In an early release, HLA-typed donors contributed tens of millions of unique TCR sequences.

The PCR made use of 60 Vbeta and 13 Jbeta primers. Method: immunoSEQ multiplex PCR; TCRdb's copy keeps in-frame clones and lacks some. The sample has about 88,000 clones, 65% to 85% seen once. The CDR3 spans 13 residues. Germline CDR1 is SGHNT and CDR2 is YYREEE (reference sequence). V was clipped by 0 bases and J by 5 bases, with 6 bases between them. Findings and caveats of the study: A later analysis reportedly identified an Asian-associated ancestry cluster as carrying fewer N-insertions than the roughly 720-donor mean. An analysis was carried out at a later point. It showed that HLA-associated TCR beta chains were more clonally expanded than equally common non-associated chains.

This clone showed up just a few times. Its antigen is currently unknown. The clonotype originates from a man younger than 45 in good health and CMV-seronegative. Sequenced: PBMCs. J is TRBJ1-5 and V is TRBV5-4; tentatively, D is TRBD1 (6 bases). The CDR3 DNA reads TGTGCCAGCAGCTTGGACAGGGATCAGCCCCAGCATTTT. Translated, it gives CASSLDRDQPQHF. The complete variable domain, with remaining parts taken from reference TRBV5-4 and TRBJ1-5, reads ETGVTQSPTHLIKTRGQQVTLRCSSQSGHNTVSWYQQALGQGPQFIFQYYREEENGRGNFPPRFSGLQFPNYSSELNVNALELDDSALYLCASSLDRDQPQHFGDGTRLSIL.